This is a list of T cell receptor beta chains from one sample in a study of memory CD4+ T cells and cytomegalovirus serostatus. Profiled with immunoSEQ multiplex PCR; TCRdb holds only in-frame clones, not every one. The table includes around 40,000 clones, more than 75% detected once. Input material: memory CD4+ T cells from blood. The receptors were gathered from an adult in good health and CMV-seronegative. Both conserved end residues are part of each CDR3.

TRBV11-1,12,CASSPPVGGQFF
TRBV5-1,14,CASSSGSGYNEQFF
TRBV20-1,11,CSAIGRYEQYF
TRBV5-1,14,CASSPGLAEETQYF
TRBV7-3,14,CASSLKGKNTEAFF
TRBV6-1,15,CAISRRGEGVHEQYF
TRBV6-1,15,CASSEAKGRITEAFF
TRBV5-1,19,CASSSDRGRSLQPHHEQFF
TRBV6-1,16,CASSEAAGQSSSPLHF
TRBV5-4,15,CASSLGQGASYGYTF
TRBV5-1,14,CASSEQGARDTQYF
TRBV6-4,15,CASSGGRDIGSPLHF
TRBV7-7,13,CASSLVLSDTQYF
TRBV7-3,14,CASSLGTGNYGYTF
TRBV5-4,17,CASRQGTSRPSTDTQYF
TRBV7-3,14,CASSLTRSGNTIYF